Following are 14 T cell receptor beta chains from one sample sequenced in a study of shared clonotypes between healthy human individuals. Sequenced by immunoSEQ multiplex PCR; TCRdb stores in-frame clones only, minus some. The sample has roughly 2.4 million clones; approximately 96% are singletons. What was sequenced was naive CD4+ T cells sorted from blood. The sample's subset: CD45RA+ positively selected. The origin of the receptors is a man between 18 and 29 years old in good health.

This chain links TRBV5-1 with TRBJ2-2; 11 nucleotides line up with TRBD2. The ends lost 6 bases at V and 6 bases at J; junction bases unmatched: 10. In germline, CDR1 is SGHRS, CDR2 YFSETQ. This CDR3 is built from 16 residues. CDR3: CASTPGGLAGSGELFF. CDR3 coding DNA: TGCGCCAGCACCCCCGGTGGACTAGCGGGCTCCGGGGAGCTGTTTTTT.

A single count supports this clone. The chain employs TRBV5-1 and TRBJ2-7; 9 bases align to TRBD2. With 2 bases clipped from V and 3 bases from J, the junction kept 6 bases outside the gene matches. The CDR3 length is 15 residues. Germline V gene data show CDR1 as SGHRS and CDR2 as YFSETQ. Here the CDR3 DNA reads TGCGCCAGCAGCTTCCTAGCGGGGAAACGCTACGAGCAGTACTTC. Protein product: CASSFLAGKRYEQYF.

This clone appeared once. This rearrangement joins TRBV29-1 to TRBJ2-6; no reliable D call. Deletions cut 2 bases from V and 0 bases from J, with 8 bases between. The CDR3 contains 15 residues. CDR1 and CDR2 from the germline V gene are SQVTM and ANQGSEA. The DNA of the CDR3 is TGCAGCGTTGAACTATCTGGCTCTGGGGCCAACGTCCTGACTTTC. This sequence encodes CSVELSGSGANVLTF.

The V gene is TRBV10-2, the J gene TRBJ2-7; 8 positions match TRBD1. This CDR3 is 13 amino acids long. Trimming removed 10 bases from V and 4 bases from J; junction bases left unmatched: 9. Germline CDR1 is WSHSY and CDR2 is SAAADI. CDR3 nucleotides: TGCGCCACCAGACAGGGGTCGGTATACGAGCAGTACTTC. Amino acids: CATRQGSVYEQYF.

CDR3 nucleotide sequence: TGTGCCAGCAGGGGGACCCGGGACAGCACAGATACGCAGTATTTT. This gives the protein CASRGTRDSTDTQYF. The rearrangement links TRBV5-4 to TRBJ2-3, with D perhaps matching TRBD1 or TRBD2 (5 bases each). The CDR3 totals 15 residues. The V and J ends lost 5 bases and 0 bases respectively, with 13 bases between them. CDR1 and CDR2 from the germline V gene are SGHNT and YYREEE (reference sequence).

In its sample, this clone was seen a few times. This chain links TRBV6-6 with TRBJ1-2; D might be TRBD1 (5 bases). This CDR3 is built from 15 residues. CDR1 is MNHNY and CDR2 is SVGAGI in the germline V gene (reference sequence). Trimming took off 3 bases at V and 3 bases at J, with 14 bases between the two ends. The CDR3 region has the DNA TGTGCCAGCAGTTATGGTCGGGGAGGGGACTATGGCTACACCTTC. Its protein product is CASSYGRGGDYGYTF.

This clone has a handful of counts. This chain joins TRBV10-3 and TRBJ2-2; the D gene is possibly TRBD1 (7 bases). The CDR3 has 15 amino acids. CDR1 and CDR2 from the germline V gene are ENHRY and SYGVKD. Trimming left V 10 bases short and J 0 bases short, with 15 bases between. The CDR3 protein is CATGGGLSNTGELFF. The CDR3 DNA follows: TGTGCCACCGGAGGGGGCCTCTCGAACACCGGGGAGCTGTTTTTT.

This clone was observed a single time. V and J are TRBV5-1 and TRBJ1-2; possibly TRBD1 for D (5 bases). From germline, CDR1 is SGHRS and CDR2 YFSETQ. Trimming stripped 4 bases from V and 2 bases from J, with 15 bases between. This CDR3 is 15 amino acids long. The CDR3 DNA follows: TGCGCCAGCAGCGCCGTACCGGGGCCCAACTATGGCTACACCTTC. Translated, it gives CASSAVPGPNYGYTF.

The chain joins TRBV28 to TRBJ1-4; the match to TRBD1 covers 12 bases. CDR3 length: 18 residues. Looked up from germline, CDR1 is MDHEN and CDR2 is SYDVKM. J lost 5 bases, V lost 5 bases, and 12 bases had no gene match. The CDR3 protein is CASSLTGTGGEGNEKLFF. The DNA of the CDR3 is TGTGCCAGCAGTCTTACCGGGACAGGGGGCGAAGGAAATGAAAAACTGTTTTTT.

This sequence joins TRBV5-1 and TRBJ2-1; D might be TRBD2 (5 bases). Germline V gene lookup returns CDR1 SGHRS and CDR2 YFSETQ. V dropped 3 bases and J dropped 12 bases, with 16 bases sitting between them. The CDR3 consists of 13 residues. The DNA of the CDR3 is TGCGCCAGCAGCTCGGATAGGACTGGCGGGCAGTTCTTC. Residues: CASSSDRTGGQFF.

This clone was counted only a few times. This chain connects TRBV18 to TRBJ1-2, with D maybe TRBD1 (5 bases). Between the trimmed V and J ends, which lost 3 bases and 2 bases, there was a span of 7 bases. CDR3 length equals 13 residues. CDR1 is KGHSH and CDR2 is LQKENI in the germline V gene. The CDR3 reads CASSPRANYGYTF. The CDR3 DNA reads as TGTGCCAGCTCACCCAGGGCCAACTATGGCTACACCTTC.

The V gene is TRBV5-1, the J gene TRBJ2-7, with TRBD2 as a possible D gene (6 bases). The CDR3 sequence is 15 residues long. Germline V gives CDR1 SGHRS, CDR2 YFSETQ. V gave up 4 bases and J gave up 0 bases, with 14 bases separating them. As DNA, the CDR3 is TGCGCCAGCAGCCAGGACGCGGGGAGCTCCTACGAGCAGTACTTC. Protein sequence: CASSQDAGSSYEQYF.

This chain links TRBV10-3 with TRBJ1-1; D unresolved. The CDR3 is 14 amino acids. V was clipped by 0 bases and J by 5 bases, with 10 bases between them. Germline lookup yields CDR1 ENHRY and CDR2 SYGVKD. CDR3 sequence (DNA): TGTGCCATCAGTGAGTCAGATGGGAGTACTGAAGCTTTCTTT. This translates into CAISESDGSTEAFF.

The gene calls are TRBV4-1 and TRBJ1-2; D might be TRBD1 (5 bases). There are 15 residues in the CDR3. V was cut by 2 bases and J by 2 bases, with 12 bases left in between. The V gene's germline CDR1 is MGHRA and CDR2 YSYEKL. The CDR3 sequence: CASSQLLRDNYGYTF. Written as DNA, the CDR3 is TGCGCCAGCAGCCAACTCCTACGGGACAACTATGGCTACACCTTC.